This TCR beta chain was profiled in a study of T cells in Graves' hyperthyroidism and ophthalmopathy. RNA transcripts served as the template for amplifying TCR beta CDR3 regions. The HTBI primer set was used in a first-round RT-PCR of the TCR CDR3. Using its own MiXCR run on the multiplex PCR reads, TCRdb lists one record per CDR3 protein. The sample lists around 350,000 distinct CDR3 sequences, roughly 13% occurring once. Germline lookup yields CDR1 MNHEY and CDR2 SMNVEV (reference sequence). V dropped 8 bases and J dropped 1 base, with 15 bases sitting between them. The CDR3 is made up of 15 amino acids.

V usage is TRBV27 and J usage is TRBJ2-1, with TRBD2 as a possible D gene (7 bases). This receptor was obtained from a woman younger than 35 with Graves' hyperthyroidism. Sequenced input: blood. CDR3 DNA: TGTGCCAGCCGGGGGGCTACGCTTTCCTACAATGAGCAGTTCTTC. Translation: CASRGATLSYNEQFF.